This T cell receptor (beta chain) was retrieved from a study of shared clonotypes between healthy human individuals. The germline CDR1 and CDR2 sequences are MNHNY and SVGAGI (reference sequence). The CDR3 consists of 16 residues. The V and J ends lost 0 bases and 2 bases respectively, with 11 bases between them. Profiled with immunoSEQ multiplex PCR; TCRdb holds only in-frame clones, not every one. The table shows about 2.5 million clones, with approximately 90% occurring only once. This receptor was identified in a man between 18 and 29 years old in good health. Some clones in this sample may be carry-over from other donors' samples. The specimen sequenced was naive CD4+ T cells from PBMCs. The subset is: CD45RA+ positively selected. The chain recombines TRBV6-6 with TRBJ2-1; D perhaps matches TRBD1 (6 bases). The CDR3 DNA is TGTGCCAGCAGTTACTCCGGGACAAAAACCTACAATGAGCAGTTCTTC. Residues: CASSYSGTKTYNEQFF.